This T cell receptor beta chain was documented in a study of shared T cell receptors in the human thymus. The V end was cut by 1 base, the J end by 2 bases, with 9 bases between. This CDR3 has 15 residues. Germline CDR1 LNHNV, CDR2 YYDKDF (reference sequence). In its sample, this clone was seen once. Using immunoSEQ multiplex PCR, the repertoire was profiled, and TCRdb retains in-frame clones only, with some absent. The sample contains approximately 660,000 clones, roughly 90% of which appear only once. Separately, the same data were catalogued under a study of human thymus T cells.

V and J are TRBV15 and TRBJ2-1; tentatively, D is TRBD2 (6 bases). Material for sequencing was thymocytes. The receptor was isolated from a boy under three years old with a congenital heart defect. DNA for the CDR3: TGTGCCACCAGCAGAGGGACTACGACCTACAATGAGCAGTTCTTC. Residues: CATSRGTTTYNEQFF.